This note documents a single T cell receptor (beta chain) sequence. As yet, its antigen is unknown. This entry is derived from a study of cytomegalovirus exposure and HLA in healthy donors. Study-wide results and limits: Sequencing likely produced, as an artifact, a cluster of highly shared sequence variants. In an earlier analysis, most TCR beta V segments were productive about 87% or about 30% of the time.

The PCR was carried out with 60 Vbeta primers and 13 Jbeta primers. Only in-frame clones appear in the TCRdb table, and some are missing; sequencing was by immunoSEQ multiplex PCR. Here the sample spans about 220,000 clones, under 80% being singletons. Germline lookup yields CDR1 SGHAT and CDR2 FQNNGV. V was pared by 5 bases and J by 10 bases, with 17 bases of the junction left unmatched. The CDR3 consists of 16 residues. This chain joins TRBV11-2 and TRBJ2-1, with TRBD2 matching over 7 bases. This receptor was obtained from a woman aged 30 to 39 in good health and CMV-seronegative. Sequencing was done on a sample of PBMCs. The CDR3 sequence is CASSPGPGGAGREQFF. The CDR3 DNA follows: TGTGCCAGCAGCCCCGGACCGGGAGGAGCGGGTAGGGAGCAGTTCTTC.